This T cell receptor beta chain derives from a study of graft-versus-host responses after intestinal transplantation. The CDR3 consists of 16 residues. Per the germline V gene, CDR1 is SQVTM and CDR2 is ANQGSEA. Trimming removed 2 bases at V and 4 bases at J, with 18 bases between. Some clones are missing from TCRdb's copy, which holds only in-frame ones; the method was immunoSEQ multiplex PCR. The top ten hold approximately 20% of the sample, which has tens of thousands of clones, over 90% seen once. A word on this clone: Its antigen remains unknown.

The chain employs TRBV29-1 and TRBJ2-1; TRBD2 might be the D (5 bases). Specimen: unstimulated CD8+ T cells sorted from spleen or lymph node cells, collected before transplant. The receptor's source is a human donor who was the organ donor for an intestinal transplant. The CDR3 sequence: CSVEPLAPPAYNEQFF. CDR3 DNA: TGCAGCGTTGAACCTCTAGCCCCCCCTGCATACAATGAGCAGTTCTTC.